This T cell receptor (beta chain) was sequenced during a study of shared clonotypes between healthy human individuals. Findings and limits, study-wide: When naive CD4 clonotypes were compared across several donors, approximately 4.9% were shared. Larger estimated richness was generally seen in naive subsets than in memory subsets. Rarefaction revealed incomplete sorted-subset sequencing despite large depth.

Assay: immunoSEQ multiplex PCR; the TCRdb copy retains only in-frame clones and omits some. The sample includes approximately 100,000 clones, roughly 69% of them seen just once. This clone has a handful of counts. What it recognizes is unknown. This TCR derives from a man aged 30-40 years in good health. Sequenced material: memory CD8+ T cells sorted from blood. Noted subset: CD45RO+ cells pooled with CCR7-negative TemRA cells.

For the CDR3, the DNA is TGTGCCACCAGTGGCCTGCAGGAGACCTATAATGAAAAACTGTTTTTT. Translation: CATSGLQETYNEKLFF. This rearrangement joins TRBV15 to TRBJ1-4; D ambiguous. V was shortened by 6 bases and J by 4 bases, with 18 bases between the two germline ends. The CDR3 is made up of 16 amino acids. Looked up from germline, CDR1 is LNHNV and CDR2 is YYDKDF (reference sequence). The full variable domain, with the rest looked up from reference TRBV15 and TRBJ1-4, is DAMVIQNPRYQVTQFGKPVTLSCSQTLNHNVMYWYQQKSSQAPKLLFHYYDKDFNNEADTPDNFQSRRPNTSFCFLDIRSPGLGDTAMYLCATSGLQETYNEKLFFGSGTQLSVL.